Below are 25 T cell receptor beta chains sequenced from a single sample in a study of blood T cells in healthy people across ages. Using a J-beta primer mix together with a sample-barcoded 5' primer, a second PCR was run for roughly 6 to 11 cycles. MiXCR, applied by TCRdb to the 5' RACE reads, yields one record per CDR3 protein. The table lists hundreds of thousands of distinct CDR3 sequences, about 62% of them singletons. The sequenced sample was blood. The receptors shown here come from a man younger than 45 in good health.

The chain links TRBV20-1 to TRBJ1-3, with D possibly TRBD1 on 5 matching bases. This CDR3 has 14 amino acids. Trimming removed 1 base from V and 5 bases from J, with 12 bases in between. Germline V gives CDR1 DFQATT, CDR2 SNEGSKA (reference sequence). The CDR3 DNA sequence: TGCAGTGCTAGAGGACAATGGGGGAGAAACACCATATATTTT. This gives the protein CSARGQWGRNTIYF.

The CDR3 region is CSALIAGTQETQYF. The DNA for the CDR3 is TGCAGTGCTTTGATAGCGGGGACGCAAGAGACCCAGTACTTC. V gene TRBV20-1 combines with J gene TRBJ2-5; the match to TRBD2 covers 8 bases. Per germline, CDR1 DFQATT and CDR2 SNEGSKA (reference sequence). Trimming removed 5 bases from V and 2 bases from J; junction bases left unmatched: 7. The CDR3 length is 14 residues.

This chain connects TRBV7-2 to TRBJ2-7; D is perhaps TRBD1 or TRBD2 (5 bases each). Trimming stripped 1 base from V and 0 bases from J, with 16 bases between. There are 17 residues in the CDR3. The germline V gene has CDR1 SGHTA and CDR2 FQGNSA. The DNA of the CDR3 is TGTGCCAGCAGCTTAGGCCCCCTATGGGGGTCCTCCTACGAGCAGTACTTC. This gives the protein CASSLGPLWGSSYEQYF.

The chain has TRBV20-1 and TRBJ2-3, with TRBD2 matching over 9 bases. The CDR3 is 17 residues long. J gave up 2 bases and V 1 base, and 10 bases lay outside the gene matches. From germline, CDR1 is DFQATT and CDR2 SNEGSKA (reference sequence). The CDR3 nucleotides read TGCAGTGCTAGAGGCCGGACTAGCGAATACACCACAGATACGCAGTATTTT. It encodes CSARGRTSEYTTDTQYF.

This rearrangement joins TRBV6-2 or TRBV6-3 to TRBJ2-1; tentative D call: TRBD2 (5 bases). V gave up 2 bases and J gave up 1 base, with 12 bases separating them. The germline gives CDR1 MNHEY, CDR2 SVGEGT. The CDR3 runs 16 residues. The CDR3 here is CASSYGLGGSYNEQFF. The CDR3 DNA reads as TGTGCCAGCAGTTACGGTCTCGGCGGGTCCTACAATGAGCAGTTCTTC.

The V gene is TRBV2, the J gene TRBJ2-5; possibly TRBD1 or TRBD2 for D (8 bases each). The CDR3 is made up of 15 amino acids. Germline assignment: CDR1 SNHLY and CDR2 FYNNEI. Trimming took 10 bases from V and 2 from J, leaving 20 bases between them. The CDR3 bases are TGTGCCAACCGGGGGGGACAGGTCTTGCAAGAGACCCAGTACTTC. Protein sequence: CANRGGQVLQETQYF.

The genes are TRBV11-2 and TRBJ2-1, with TRBD2 matching over 11 bases. The CDR3 covers 16 residues. CDR1 and CDR2 from the germline V gene are SGHAT and FQNNGV. V gave up 2 bases and J gave up 5 bases; unmatched junction bases: 5. CDR3 residues: CASSLISGGAHNEQFF. The CDR3 coding sequence is TGTGCCAGCAGCTTAATTAGCGGGGGGGCGCACAATGAGCAGTTCTTC.

The V and J genes are TRBV7-2 and TRBJ2-1; 10 bases line up with TRBD1. Germline CDR1 is SGHTA and CDR2 is FQGNSA. CDR3 length equals 14 residues. V shed 5 bases and J 7 bases; nucleotides not matched to a gene: 5. In DNA form, the CDR3 reads TGTGCCAGCAGCCGGACAGGGGGTGGGAATGAGCAGTTCTTC. Translating it yields CASSRTGGGNEQFF.

This rearrangement joins TRBV3-1 to TRBJ2-1; 7 positions agree with TRBD1. J lost 0 bases, V lost 5 bases, and 4 bases had no gene match. Per the germline V gene, CDR1 is LGHDT and CDR2 is YNNKEL (reference sequence). The CDR3 contains 15 residues. The CDR3 spells CASSADRASYNEQFF. As DNA, the CDR3 is TGTGCCAGCAGCGCCGACAGGGCCTCCTACAATGAGCAGTTCTTC.

Points on this clonotype: This sequence may be a read error, since a much larger clone differs from it by one base. This chain links TRBV7-2 with TRBJ1-1; 7 positions match TRBD1. The CDR3 covers 13 residues. Germline V lookup: CDR1 SGHTA, CDR2 FQGNSA. CDR3 region: CVSFRGMNTEAFF. DNA for the CDR3: TGTGTCAGCTTCAGGGGGATGAACACTGAAGCTTTCTTT. The full variable domain, its missing parts supplied by reference TRBV7-2 and TRBJ1-1, is GAGVSQSPSNKVTEKGKDVELRCDPISGHTALYWYRQSLGQGLEFLIYFQGNSAPDKSGLPSDRFSAERTGGSVSTLTIQRTQQEDSAVYLCVSFRGMNTEAFFGQGTRLTVV.

In regard to this clonotype: At one of its ends the junction is not consistent with the germline gene, which may arise from a read error. The V call is TRBV2, the J call TRBJ1-1, with a tentative D call TRBD1 (6 bases). The germline V gene encodes CDR1 SNHLY and CDR2 FYNNEI. CDR3 size: 13 residues. Here the CDR3 DNA reads TGTGCCGGCAGTGAAGCCCACACAGGGAGAGCTTTCTTT. It translates to CAGSEAHTGRAFF. The variable domain in full, completed from reference TRBV2 and TRBJ1-1, reads EPEVTQTPSHQVTQMGQEVILRCVPISNHLYFYWYRQILGQKVEFLVSFYNNEISEKSEIFDDQFSVERPDGSNFTLKIRSTKLEDSAMYFCAGSEAHTGRAFFGQGTRLTVV.

V is TRBV5-1 and J is TRBJ1-1, with D uncertain. CDR3 length: 15 residues. In germline, CDR1 is SGHRS, CDR2 YFSETQ. The V end lost 1 base, the J end lost 1 base, and 11 bases lay between the germline ends. The CDR3 spells CASSLRPGENTEAFF. DNA for the CDR3: TGCGCCAGCAGCTTGCGGCCGGGAGAGAACACTGAAGCTTTCTTT.

This clonotype has just a few counts. The chain employs TRBV12-3 or TRBV12-4 and TRBJ2-1; a possible D gene is TRBD2 (5 bases). This CDR3 is built from 15 residues. Trimming removed 5 bases from V and 8 bases from J, with 19 bases in between. CDR3 sequence (DNA): TGTGCCAGCAGTCCAATAGCGAATTCGAGGGATGAGCAGTTCTTC. Its translation is CASSPIANSRDEQFF.

The chain has TRBV5-1 and TRBJ2-7, with D possibly matching TRBD2 (6 bases). This CDR3 region has 16 residues. V lost 4 bases to trimming and J lost 0 bases, with 17 bases between them. From germline, CDR1 is SGHRS and CDR2 YFSETQ. DNA for the CDR3: TGCGCCAGCAGCCACCAACGGGACTCGAGCTCCTACGAGCAGTACTTC. Encoded protein: CASSHQRDSSSYEQYF.

V usage is TRBV7-8 and J usage is TRBJ2-1; D is ambiguous. Germline V gene lookup returns CDR1 SGHVS and CDR2 FQNEAQ. This CDR3 has 14 amino acids. Trimming pared 1 base from V and 6 bases from J, leaving 10 bases between. In DNA form, the CDR3 reads TGTGCCAGCAGCTTAGGGGTTGGCACCAATGAGCAGTTCTTC. Its protein is CASSLGVGTNEQFF.

The chain is built from TRBV14 and TRBJ2-5, with TRBD2 matching over 11 bases. The CDR3 extends over 18 amino acids. Germline CDR1 and CDR2: SGHDN and FVKESK. Losses at the gene ends were 4 bases for V and 1 base for J; bases not matched to a gene: 11. CDR3 region: CASSPRSTSGSVQETQYF. In nucleotides, the CDR3 is TGTGCCAGCAGCCCACGGTCAACTAGCGGGAGCGTCCAAGAGACCCAGTACTTC.

The rearrangement joins TRBV7-8 to TRBJ2-5, with a tentative D call TRBD2 (6 bases). Germline CDR1 SGHVS, CDR2 FQNEAQ. V was shortened by 0 bases and J by 0 bases, with 8 bases between the two germline ends. The CDR3 loop spans 15 amino acids. Here the CDR3 reads CASSLALAHQETQYF. Written as DNA, the CDR3 is TGTGCCAGCAGCTTAGCCCTAGCGCACCAAGAGACCCAGTACTTC.

The rearrangement links TRBV12-3 or TRBV12-4 to TRBJ2-3; no clear D. The CDR3 consists of 13 residues. V gave up 2 bases and J gave up 9 bases, with 12 bases separating them. CDR3 sequence: CASSLRAAGTQYF. The CDR3 DNA reads as TGTGCCAGCAGTTTACGTGCAGCAGGAACGCAGTATTTT.

This chain connects TRBV29-1 to TRBJ2-1, with no clear D. Germline values: CDR1 SQVTM, CDR2 ANQGSEA. V shed 4 bases and J shed 0 bases, with 7 bases lying between them. This CDR3 is built from 13 residues. Here the CDR3 DNA reads TGCAGCGTTGTACGTATCTCCTACAATGAGCAGTTCTTC. Protein: CSVVRISYNEQFF.

The chain joins TRBV7-2 to TRBJ2-3; 9 bases line up with TRBD1. This CDR3 is 14 amino acids long. V was clipped by 8 bases and J by 6 bases; unmatched bases: 9. CDR1 SGHTA and CDR2 FQGNSA come from the germline V gene. The CDR3 protein is CASGRTGVGDTQYF. CDR3 nucleotides: TGTGCCAGCGGACGGACAGGGGTCGGGGATACGCAGTATTTT. Filled out from reference TRBV7-2 and TRBJ2-3, the complete variable domain reads GAGVSQSPSNKVTEKGKDVELRCDPISGHTALYWYRQSLGQGLEFLIYFQGNSAPDKSGLPSDRFSAERTGGSVSTLTIQRTQQEDSAVYLCASGRTGVGDTQYFGPGTRLTVL.

This clonotype was counted between two and nine times. The chain carries TRBV7-2 and TRBJ2-5; D gene ambiguous. The DNA end is more similar to TRBJ2-7, so the J call may be wrong. Germline V gives CDR1 SGHTA, CDR2 FQGNSA. The CDR3 has 14 amino acids. The CDR3 DNA reads as TGTGCCAGCAGCTTAATGTTAGGTATCTACGAGCAGTACTTC. It yields the protein CASSLMLGIYEQYF.

CDR3 protein: CASSVSAADTQYF. CDR3 sequence (DNA): TGTGCCAGCAGTGTCTCCGCTGCAGATACGCAGTATTTT. The gene calls are TRBV2 and TRBJ2-3; D is ambiguous. The germline V gene encodes CDR1 SNHLY and CDR2 FYNNEI. The CDR3 is 13 residues long. V shed 4 bases and J shed 4 bases, with 9 bases lying between them. The whole variable domain, remainder taken from reference TRBV2 and TRBJ2-3, is EPEVTQTPSHQVTQMGQEVILRCVPISNHLYFYWYRQILGQKVEFLVSFYNNEISEKSEIFDDQFSVERPDGSNFTLKIRSTKLEDSAMYFCASSVSAADTQYFGPGTRLTVL.

This CDR3 reads CASTPVGNTEAFF. Written as DNA, the CDR3 is TGTGCCAGCACCCCTGTTGGGAACACTGAAGCTTTCTTT. This chain connects TRBV27 to TRBJ1-1; D call uncertain. The CDR3 spans 13 residues. In germline, CDR1 is MNHEY, CDR2 SMNVEV (reference sequence). Trimming removed 7 bases from V and 1 base from J, with 10 bases in between.

This chain joins TRBV20-1 and TRBJ1-6; 8 nucleotides match TRBD1. Germline values: CDR1 DFQATT, CDR2 SNEGSKA (reference sequence). This CDR3 contains 15 residues. The V gene end was trimmed by 0 bases and the J gene end by 10 bases; junction bases not matched to a gene: 8. The CDR3 DNA follows: TGCAGTGCTAGAGATGGGGACAGGATGTGGTCACCCCTCCACTTT. Translation gives CSARDGDRMWSPLHF.

This clonotype occurred a few times. V usage is TRBV20-1 and J usage is TRBJ2-1, with D perhaps matching TRBD2 (5 bases). CDR3 length: 15 amino acids. The germline V gene has CDR1 DFQATT and CDR2 SNEGSKA (reference sequence). Trimming took off 3 bases at V and 10 bases at J, with 22 bases between the two ends. The CDR3 region has the DNA TGCAGTGCTAGGACCCGGGCCCTTGAAACGGGGGAGCAGTTCTTC. As protein: CSARTRALETGEQFF.